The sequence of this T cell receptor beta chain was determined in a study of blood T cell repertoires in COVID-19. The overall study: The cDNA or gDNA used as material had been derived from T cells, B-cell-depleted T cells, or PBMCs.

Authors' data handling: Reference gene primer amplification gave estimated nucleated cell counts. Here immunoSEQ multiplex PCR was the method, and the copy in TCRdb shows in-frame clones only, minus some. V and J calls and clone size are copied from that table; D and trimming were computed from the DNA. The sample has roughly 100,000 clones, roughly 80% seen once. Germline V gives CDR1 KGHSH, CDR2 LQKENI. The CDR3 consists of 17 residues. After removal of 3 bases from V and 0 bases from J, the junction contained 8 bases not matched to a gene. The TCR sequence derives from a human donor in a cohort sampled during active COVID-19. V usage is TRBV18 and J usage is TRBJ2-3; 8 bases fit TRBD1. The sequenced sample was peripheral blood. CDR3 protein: CASSPGTGGLSTDTQYF. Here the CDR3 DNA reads TGTGCCAGCTCACCTGGGACAGGAGGACTCAGCACAGATACGCAGTATTTT.